Included here is one T cell receptor (beta chain) sequence, with context. Profiling relied on immunoSEQ multiplex PCR, and the TCRdb table lists in-frame clones only, not all of them. The repertoire consists of roughly 500,000 clones, with about 96% occurring once and the leading ten covering about 0.068%. The trim removed 1 base at V and 3 bases at J, leaving 5 bases unmatched. The CDR3 length is 17 residues. CDR1 and CDR2 (germline): SEHNR, FQNEAQ (reference sequence). These data originate in a study of shared clonotypes between healthy human individuals. The TCR comes from a woman aged 25 to 39 in good health. What was sequenced was naive CD4+ T cells sorted from blood. Subset defined: CD45RA+ positively selected. The chain uses TRBV7-9 and TRBJ2-5; TRBD2 matches at 13 bases. The CDR3 region is CASSLGTSGSPKETQYF. The CDR3 coding sequence is TGTGCCAGCAGCTTAGGGACTAGCGGGAGTCCGAAAGAGACCCAGTACTTC.